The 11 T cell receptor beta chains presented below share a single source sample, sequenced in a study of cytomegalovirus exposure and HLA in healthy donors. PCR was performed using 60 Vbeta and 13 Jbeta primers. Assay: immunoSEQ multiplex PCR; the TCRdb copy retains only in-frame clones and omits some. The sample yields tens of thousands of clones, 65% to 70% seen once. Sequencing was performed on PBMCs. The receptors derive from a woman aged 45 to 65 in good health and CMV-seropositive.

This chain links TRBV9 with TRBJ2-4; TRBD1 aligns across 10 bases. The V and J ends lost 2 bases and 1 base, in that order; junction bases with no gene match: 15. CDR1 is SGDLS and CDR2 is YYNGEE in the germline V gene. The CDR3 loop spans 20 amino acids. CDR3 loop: CASSVSRDRGLIGAKNIQYF. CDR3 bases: TGTGCCAGCAGCGTTTCGAGGGACAGGGGTTTGATTGGGGCCAAAAACATTCAGTACTTC.

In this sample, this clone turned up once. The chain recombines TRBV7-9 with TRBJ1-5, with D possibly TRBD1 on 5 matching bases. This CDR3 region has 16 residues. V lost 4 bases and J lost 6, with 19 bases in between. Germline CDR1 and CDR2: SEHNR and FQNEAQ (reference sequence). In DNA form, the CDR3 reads TGTGCCAGCAGCTCAAAAGAGTCTCCGGGGGGTCAGCCCCAGCATTTT. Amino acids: CASSSKESPGGQPQHF.

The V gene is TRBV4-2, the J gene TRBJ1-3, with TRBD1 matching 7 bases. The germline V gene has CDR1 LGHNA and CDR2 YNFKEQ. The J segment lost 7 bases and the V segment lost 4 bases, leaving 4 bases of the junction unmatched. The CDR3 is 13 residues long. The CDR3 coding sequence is TGTGCCAGCAGCCGGGACAGTCAGAACACCATATATTTT. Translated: CASSRDSQNTIYF.

The CDR3 region has the DNA TGTGCCAGCAGCGTCGCCGGGACAGGGAAGTTCTTC. Translating it yields CASSVAGTGKFF. V is TRBV5-6 and J is TRBJ2-1; 9 bases are a match to TRBD1. CDR1 SGHDT and CDR2 YYEEEE come from the germline V gene. J lost 14 bases, V lost 4 bases, and 7 bases had no gene match. This CDR3 region has 12 residues.

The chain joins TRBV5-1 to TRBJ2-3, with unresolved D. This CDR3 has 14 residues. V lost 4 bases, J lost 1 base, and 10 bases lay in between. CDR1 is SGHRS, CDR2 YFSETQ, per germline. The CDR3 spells CASSAREGTDTQYF. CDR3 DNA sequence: TGCGCCAGCAGCGCTCGAGAGGGCACAGATACGCAGTATTTT.

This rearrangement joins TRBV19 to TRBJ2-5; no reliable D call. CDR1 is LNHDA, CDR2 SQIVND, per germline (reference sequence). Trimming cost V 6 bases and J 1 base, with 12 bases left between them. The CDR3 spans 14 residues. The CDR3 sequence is CASSNLGSQETQYF. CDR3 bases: TGTGCCAGTAGCAACCTGGGCAGCCAAGAGACCCAGTACTTC.

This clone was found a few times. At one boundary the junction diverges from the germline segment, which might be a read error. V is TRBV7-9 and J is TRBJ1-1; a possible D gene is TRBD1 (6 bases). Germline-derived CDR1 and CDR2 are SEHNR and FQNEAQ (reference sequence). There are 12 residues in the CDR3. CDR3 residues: CSSSPGQIEAFF. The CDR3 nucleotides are TGTTCCAGCAGCCCAGGACAGATTGAAGCTTTCTTT. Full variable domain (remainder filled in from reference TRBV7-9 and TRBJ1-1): DTGVSQNPRHKITKRGQNVTFRCDPISEHNRLYWYRQTLGQGPEFLTYFQNEAQLEKSRLLSDRFSAERPKGSFSTLEIQRTEQGDSAMYLCSSSPGQIEAFFGQGTRLTVV.

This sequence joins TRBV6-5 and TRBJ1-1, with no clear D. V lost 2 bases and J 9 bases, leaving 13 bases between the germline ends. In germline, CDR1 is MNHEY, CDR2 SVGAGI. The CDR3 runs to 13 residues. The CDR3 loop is CASSYNGGVKAFF. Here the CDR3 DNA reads TGTGCCAGCAGTTACAACGGTGGAGTGAAAGCTTTCTTT.

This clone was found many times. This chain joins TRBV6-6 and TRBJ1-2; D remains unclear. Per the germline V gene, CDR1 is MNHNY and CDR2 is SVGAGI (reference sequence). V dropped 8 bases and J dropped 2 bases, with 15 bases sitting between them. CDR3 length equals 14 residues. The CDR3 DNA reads TGTGCCAGCTTGCGGGCTGGGCAGAACTATGGCTACACCTTC. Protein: CASLRAGQNYGYTF.

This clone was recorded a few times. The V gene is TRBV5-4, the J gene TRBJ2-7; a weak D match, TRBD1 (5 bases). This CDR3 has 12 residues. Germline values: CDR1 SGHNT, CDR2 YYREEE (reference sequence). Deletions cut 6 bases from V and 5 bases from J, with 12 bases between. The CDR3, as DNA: TGTGCCAGCACTAGGGGCGGCGACGAGCAGTACTTC. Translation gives CASTRGGDEQYF.

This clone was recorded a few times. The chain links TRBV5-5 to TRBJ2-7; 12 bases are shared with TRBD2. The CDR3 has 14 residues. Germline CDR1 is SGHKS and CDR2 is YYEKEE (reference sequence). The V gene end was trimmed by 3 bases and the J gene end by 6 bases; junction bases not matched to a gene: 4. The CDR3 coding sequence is TGTGCCAGCAGCTCTAGCGGGGGGGCGTCCGAGCAGTACGTC. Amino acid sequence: CASSSSGGASEQYV.